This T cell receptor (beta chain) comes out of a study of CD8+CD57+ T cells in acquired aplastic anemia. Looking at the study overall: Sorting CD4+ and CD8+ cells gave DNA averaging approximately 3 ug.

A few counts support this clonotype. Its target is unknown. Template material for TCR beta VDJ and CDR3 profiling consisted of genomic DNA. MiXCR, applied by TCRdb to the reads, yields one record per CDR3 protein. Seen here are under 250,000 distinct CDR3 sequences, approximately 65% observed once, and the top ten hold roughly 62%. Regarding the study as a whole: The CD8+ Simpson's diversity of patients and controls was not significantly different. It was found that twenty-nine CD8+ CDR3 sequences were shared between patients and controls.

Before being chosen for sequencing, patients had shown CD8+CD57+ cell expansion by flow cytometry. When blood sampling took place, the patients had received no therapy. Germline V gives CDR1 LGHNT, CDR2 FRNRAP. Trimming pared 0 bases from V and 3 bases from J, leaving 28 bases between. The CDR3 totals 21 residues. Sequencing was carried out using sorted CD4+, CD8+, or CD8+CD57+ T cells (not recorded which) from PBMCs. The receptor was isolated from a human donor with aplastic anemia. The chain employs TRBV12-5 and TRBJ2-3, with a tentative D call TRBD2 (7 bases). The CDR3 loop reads CASGLVLGGAKFGTTTDTQYF. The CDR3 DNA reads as TGTGCTAGTGGTTTGGTACTAGGGGGGGCCAAATTCGGTACAACAACAGATACGCAGTATTTT.